The T cell receptor (beta chain) described here comes from a study of cytomegalovirus exposure and HLA in healthy donors. Study-wide results and caveats: In a later analysis, TCR beta V- and J-gene trimming was associated with a missense DCLRE1C variant.

A remark on this clone: Antigen specificity is unknown.

13 Jbeta primers and 60 Vbeta primers were used for the PCR. Method: immunoSEQ multiplex PCR; TCRdb's copy keeps in-frame clones and lacks some. This repertoire shows over 150,000 clones, approximately 84% found once; its top ten account for around 0.37%. The TCR was taken from a boy under 10 years old in good health and CMV-seronegative. Sequenced material: PBMCs.

CDR3 residues: CASSLIITGGMAYEQYF. CDR3 DNA sequence: TGTGCCAGCAGTTTAATTATCACGGGGGGTATGGCCTACGAGCAGTACTTC. The chain uses TRBV27 and TRBJ2-7; 7 bases line up with TRBD2. Germline assignment: CDR1 MNHEY and CDR2 SMNVEV (reference sequence). V trimming: 2 bases; J trimming: 2 bases; junction bases outside the gene matches: 12. The CDR3 is made up of 17 amino acids.